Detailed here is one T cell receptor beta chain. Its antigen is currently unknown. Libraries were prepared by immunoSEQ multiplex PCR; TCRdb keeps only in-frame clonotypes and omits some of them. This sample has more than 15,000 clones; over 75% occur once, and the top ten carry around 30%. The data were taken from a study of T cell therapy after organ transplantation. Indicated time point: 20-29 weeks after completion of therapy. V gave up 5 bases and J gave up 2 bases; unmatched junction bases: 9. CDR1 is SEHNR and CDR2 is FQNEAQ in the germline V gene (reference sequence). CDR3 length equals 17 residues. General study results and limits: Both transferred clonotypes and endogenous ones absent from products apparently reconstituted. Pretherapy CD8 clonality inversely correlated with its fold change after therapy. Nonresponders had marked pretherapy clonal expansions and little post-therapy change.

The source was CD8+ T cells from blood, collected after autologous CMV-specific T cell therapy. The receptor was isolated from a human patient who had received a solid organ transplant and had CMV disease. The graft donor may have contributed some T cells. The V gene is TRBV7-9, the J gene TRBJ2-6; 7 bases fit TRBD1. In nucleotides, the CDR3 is TGTGCCAGCAGCCGGACCGTACAGGGGACTGGGGCCAACGTCCTGACTTTC. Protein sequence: CASSRTVQGTGANVLTF.